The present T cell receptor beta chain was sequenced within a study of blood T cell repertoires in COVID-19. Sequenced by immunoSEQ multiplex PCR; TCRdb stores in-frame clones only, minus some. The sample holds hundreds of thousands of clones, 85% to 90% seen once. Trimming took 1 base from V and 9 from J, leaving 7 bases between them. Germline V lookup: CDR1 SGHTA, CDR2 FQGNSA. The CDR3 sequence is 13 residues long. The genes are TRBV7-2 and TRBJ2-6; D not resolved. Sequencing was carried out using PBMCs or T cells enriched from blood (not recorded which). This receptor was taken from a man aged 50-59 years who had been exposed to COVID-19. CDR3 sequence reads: CASSLGTDNVLTF. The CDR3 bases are TGTGCCAGCAGCTTAGGTACAGACAACGTCCTGACTTTC.